This T cell receptor beta chain was observed in a study of stem cell transplantation in POMP-related autoinflammatory disease. V gave up 6 bases and J gave up 6 bases; unmatched junction bases: 5. The CDR3 runs to 14 residues. Germline values: CDR1 SQVTM, CDR2 ANQGSEA. Study-wide findings and caveats: In patients with PRAID, every analyzed T-cell subset tended to show lower diversity and higher clonality.

In the case of this clone: Its specificity is unknown.

The table came from immunoSEQ multiplex PCR; TCRdb's copy has only in-frame clones and leaves some out. The table has some 33,000 clones, around 90% seen once. This TCR came from a human donor with POMP-related autoinflammation and immune dysregulation (PRAID). The gene calls are TRBV29-1 and TRBJ2-3; 14 bases are shared with TRBD2. This material consisted of CD4+ T cells from PBMCs, taken before stem cell transplantation. The CDR3 DNA reads as TGCAGCGTGGGGACTAGCGGGAGTTACGATACGCAGTATTTT. This encodes CSVGTSGSYDTQYF.